This entry features one T cell receptor beta chain sequence. Authors' processing steps: Reference gene primer amplification in the assay estimated nucleated cell counts. TCRdb's copy holds only in-frame clones and misses some; the assay was immunoSEQ multiplex PCR. V, J and clone size are those of that table, while D and trimming were read from the DNA. The sample carries approximately 56,000 clones, 84% recorded once. Germline assignment: CDR1 MGHRA and CDR2 YSYEKL. The CDR3 has 15 residues. V gave up 0 bases and J gave up 4 bases, with 11 bases separating them. This sample is part of a study of blood T cell repertoires in COVID-19. On the study more broadly: Researchers got acute and convalescent COVID-19 samples from the United States, Italy and Spain.

Source material: peripheral blood. V and J are TRBV4-1 and TRBJ2-3, with unresolved D. This receptor was taken from a woman of 80 years or more with acute or convalescent COVID-19. CDR3 residues: CASSQEGALADTQYF. DNA for the CDR3: TGCGCCAGCAGCCAAGAAGGAGCGCTGGCAGATACGCAGTATTTT.